Included here is one T cell receptor (beta chain) sequence, with context. This clonotype came up a few times. What antigen it recognizes has not been identified. It has no much larger one-base neighbor in the sample; base qualities were not kept. The library was produced with 5' RACE. TCRdb shows the sequencer as Illumina HiSeq 2000. A universal primer binding site was added through template switching, and the final cDNA carried a unique molecular identifier so that TCR cDNA molecules could be counted accurately. First-strand cDNA for TCR alpha and beta chains was synthesized from specific primers in the conserved constant-segment region. To control for contamination, every cDNA library carried two barcodes: a SMART-Mk sample barcode plus Illumina barcodes. TruSeq adapter sequences, together with Illumina sample barcodes, were added in two successive PCR steps. The TCR alpha and beta cDNA libraries were sequenced on the Illumina HiSeq platform using custom primers. The authors' pipeline ran thus. MiGEC was used to process raw reads and extract unique molecular identifiers, and MiXCR was used to find CDR3 positions. For each individual, recombination models were inferred using an EM algorithm with the repgenHMM and IGoR tools. Shared clonotype analysis was performed with the tcR package in R, normalizing sharing by the product of cloneset sizes. To study raw recombination free of thymic and clonal selection effects, out-of-frame nonproductive sequences were analyzed. The public reads were reanalyzed by TCRdb: fastp trimming at Q25, MiXCR alignment, in-frame beta chains only. Each record represents a unique CDR3 protein, reported with the most common genes and DNA among its rows. TCRdb's processing, not the authors' own work, is the source of the V and J calls. The table for this sample lists roughly 280,000 distinct CDR3 sequences; roughly 9.8% of them were counted only once. The ten largest make up roughly 7% of the sample.

All donors were healthy Caucasians. The twin cohort consisted of three pairs of female monozygotic twins, all aged about 18 to 30 years. Positive isolation kits from Invitrogen were used to isolate the CD4+ and CD8+ T cell populations. The data were obtained in a study of identical twins (dated by TCRdb to 2016 to 2017). With respect to the entire study: To test whether fetal clonotypes persist, the study used deep sequencing on TCR alpha and beta repertoires from monozygotic twins, unrelated adults of various ages, and cord blood. Replicate twin experiments were performed at different times using different library preparation protocols to rule out contamination.

Trimming at the junction amounts to 0 bases on V and 4 bases on J, and the germline ends lie 12 bases apart. From the cysteine through the phenylalanine, the CDR3 covers 15 amino acids. This entry keeps only the CDR3 DNA: 45 bases, framed from base 1. CDR1 and CDR2, per the germline V gene, are LGHNA and YNFKEQ. Broader findings and caveats from the paper: Abundant cord blood beta clonotypes carried fewer insertions; young adult naive repertoires showed a weaker similar trend, while memory repertoires showed none. Invariant T cells such as MAIT and iNKT could partly confound zero-insertion analyses, though diverse VJ usage argued against this for most clonotypes. In beta out-of-frame sequences, excess twin sharing was weaker, because having fewer shared sequences lowered the signal-to-noise ratio. In monozygotic twins, recombination models systematically underestimated out-of-frame TCR alpha sharing, but the models matched the sharing seen between unrelated individuals. Out-of-frame TCR alpha sequences shared between twins showed an excess of low generation-probability sequences compared with coincidental sharing between unrelated individuals. Because the same donors could not be followed over many years, the conclusions depended on cross-sectional statistical analysis.

This sample was also put to use in a study of yellow fever vaccine responses in identical twins. Looking at the second paper: The authors reported that the T cell response to vaccination in identical twins appeared partly convergent and partly personalized. In the study, vaccine-responding T cell clones were precisely tracked in identical twins.

The chain employs TRBV4-2 and TRBJ1-2; D gene: possibly TRBD1, on 5 matching bases. Sequenced material: CD8+ T cells sorted from blood. The receptor was derived from a woman aged 18-29 years in good health. The encoded CDR3 is CASSQDMSGGYGYTF. Here is the DNA: TGTGCCAGCAGCCAAGATATGTCGGGGGGCTATGGCTACACCTTC.